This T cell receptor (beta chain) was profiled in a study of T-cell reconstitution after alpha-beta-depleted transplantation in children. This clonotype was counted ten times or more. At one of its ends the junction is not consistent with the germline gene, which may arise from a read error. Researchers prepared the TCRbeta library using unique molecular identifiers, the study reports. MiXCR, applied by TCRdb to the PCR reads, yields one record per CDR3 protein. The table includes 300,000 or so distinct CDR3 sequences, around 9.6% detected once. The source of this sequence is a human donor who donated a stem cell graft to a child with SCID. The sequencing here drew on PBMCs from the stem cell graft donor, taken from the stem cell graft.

This CDR3 reads CASSLEGTGELFF. In DNA, the CDR3 is TGTGCCAGCAGCTTAGAAGGGACCGGGGAGCTGTTTTTT. The chain links TRBV5-1 to TRBJ2-2, with no clear D. The CDR3 covers 13 residues. Germline assignment: CDR1 SGHRS and CDR2 YFSETQ.